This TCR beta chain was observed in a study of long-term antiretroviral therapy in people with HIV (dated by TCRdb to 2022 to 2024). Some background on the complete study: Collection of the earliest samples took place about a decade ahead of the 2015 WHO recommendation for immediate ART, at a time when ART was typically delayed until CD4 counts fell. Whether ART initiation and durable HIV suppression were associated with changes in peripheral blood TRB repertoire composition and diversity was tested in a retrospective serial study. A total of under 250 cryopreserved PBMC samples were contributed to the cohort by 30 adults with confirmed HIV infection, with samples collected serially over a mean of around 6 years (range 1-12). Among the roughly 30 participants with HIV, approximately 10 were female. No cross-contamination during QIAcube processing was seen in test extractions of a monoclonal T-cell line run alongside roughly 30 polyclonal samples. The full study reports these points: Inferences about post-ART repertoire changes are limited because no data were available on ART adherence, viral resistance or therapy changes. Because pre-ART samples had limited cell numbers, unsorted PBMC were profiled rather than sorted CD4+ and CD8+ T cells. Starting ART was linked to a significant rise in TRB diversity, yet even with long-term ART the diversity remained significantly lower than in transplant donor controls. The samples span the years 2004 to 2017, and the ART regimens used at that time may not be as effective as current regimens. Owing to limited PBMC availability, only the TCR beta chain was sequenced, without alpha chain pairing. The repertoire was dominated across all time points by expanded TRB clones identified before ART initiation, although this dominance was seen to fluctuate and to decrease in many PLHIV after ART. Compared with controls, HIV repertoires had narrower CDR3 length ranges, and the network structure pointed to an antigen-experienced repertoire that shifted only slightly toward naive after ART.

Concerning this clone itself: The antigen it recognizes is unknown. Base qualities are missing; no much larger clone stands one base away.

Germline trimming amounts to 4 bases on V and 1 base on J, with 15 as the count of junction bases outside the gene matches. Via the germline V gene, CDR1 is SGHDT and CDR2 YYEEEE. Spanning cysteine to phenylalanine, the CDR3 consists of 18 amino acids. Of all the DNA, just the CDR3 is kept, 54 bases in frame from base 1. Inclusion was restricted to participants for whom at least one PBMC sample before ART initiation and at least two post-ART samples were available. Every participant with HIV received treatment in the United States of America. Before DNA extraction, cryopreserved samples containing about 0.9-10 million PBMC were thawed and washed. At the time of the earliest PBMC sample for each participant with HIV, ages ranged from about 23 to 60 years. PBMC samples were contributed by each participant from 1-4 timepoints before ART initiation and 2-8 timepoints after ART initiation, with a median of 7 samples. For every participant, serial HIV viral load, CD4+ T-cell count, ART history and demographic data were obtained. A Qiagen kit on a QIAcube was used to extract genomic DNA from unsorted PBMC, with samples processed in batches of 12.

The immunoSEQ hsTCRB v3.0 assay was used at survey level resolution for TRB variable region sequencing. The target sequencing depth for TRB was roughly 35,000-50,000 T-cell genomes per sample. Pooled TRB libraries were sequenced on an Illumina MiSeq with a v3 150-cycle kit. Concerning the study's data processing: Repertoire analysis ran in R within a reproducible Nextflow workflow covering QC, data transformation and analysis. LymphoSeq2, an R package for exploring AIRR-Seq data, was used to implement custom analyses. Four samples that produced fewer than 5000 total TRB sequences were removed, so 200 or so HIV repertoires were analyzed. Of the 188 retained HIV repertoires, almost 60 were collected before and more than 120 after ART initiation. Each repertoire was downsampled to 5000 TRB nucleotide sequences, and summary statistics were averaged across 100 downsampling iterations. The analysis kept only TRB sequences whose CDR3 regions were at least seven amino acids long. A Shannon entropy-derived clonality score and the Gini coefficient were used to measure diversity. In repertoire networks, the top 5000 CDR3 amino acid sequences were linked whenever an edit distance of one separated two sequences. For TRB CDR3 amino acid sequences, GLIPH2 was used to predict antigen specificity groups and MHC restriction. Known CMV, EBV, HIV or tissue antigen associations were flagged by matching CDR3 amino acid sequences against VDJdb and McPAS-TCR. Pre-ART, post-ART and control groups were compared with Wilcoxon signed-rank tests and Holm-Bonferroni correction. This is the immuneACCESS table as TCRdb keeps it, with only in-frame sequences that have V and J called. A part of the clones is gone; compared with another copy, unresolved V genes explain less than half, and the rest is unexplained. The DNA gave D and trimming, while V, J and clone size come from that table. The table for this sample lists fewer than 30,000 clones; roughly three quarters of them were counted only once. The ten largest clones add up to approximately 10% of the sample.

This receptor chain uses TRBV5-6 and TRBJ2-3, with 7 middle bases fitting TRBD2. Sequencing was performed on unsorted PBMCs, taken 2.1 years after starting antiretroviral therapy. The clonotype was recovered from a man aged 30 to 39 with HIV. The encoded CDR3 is CASSRNAISLAGTDTQYF. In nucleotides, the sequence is TGTGCCAGCAGCCGCAACGCTATTTCTCTAGCGGGCACAGATACGCAGTATTTT.